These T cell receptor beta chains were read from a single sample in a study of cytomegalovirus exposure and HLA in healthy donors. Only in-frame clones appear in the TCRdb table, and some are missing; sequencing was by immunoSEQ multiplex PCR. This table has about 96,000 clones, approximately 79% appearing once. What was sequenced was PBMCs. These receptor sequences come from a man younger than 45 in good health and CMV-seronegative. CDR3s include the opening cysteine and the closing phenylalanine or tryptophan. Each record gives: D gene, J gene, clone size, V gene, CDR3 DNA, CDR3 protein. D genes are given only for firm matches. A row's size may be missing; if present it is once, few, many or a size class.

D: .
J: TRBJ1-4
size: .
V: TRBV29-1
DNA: TGCAGCGTCCGACTCCGGGGGGATTACGAAAAACTGTTTTTT
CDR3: CSVRLRGDYEKLFF

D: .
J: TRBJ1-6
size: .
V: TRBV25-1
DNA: TGTGCCAGCAGTCCCAGGGCTGGGAATTCACCCCTCCACTTT
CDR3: CASSPRAGNSPLHF

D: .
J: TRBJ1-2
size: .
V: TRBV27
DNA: TGTGCCAGCAGTTTATCAATAACAGAACCTAACTATGGCTACACCTTC
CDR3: CASSLSITEPNYGYTF

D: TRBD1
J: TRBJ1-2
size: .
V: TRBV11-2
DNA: TGTGCCAGCAGCTTTCGGCGGCTAACAGGGGAATTTAACTATGGCTACACCTTC
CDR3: CASSFRRLTGEFNYGYTF

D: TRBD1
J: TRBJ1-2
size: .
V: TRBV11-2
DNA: TGTGCCAGCAGCTTAGATAGAGTTCACGGGGACAGCCCTTATGGTGGCTACACCTTC
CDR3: CASSLDRVHGDSPYGGYTF

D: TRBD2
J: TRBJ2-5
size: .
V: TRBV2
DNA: TGTGCCAGCAGTCCTAGCGGGGGGTTGGAGACCCAGTACTTC
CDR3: CASSPSGGLETQYF

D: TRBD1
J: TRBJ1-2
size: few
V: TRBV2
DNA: TGTGCCAGCAGTAGAAAACAGGGGGGTGGCTACACCTTC
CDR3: CASSRKQGGGYTF

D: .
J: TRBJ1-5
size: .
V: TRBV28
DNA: TGTGCCACTGAAACAGGCAATCAGCCCCAGCATTTT
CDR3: CATETGNQPQHF

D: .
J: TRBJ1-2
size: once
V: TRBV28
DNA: TGTGCCAGCAGTTTAGGGCGGACAATAAACTATGGCTACACCTTC
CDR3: CASSLGRTINYGYTF

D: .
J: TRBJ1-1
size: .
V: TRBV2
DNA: TGTGCCAGCGGGGATGGCCGGGGGGAAGCTTTCTTT
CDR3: CASGDGRGEAFF

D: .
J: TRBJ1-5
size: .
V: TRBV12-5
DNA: TGTGCTAGTGTCCTTCGACCGGAGGGCCCCAGGATGGGCAATCAGCCCCAGCATTTT
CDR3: CASVLRPEGPRMGNQPQHF

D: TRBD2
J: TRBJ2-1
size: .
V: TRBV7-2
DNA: TGTGCCAGCAGCTCTCCCCCCGGACTAGCGCCAAACAATGAGCAGTTCTTC
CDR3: CASSSPPGLAPNNEQFF

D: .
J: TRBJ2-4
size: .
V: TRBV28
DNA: TGTGCCAGCAGTTTATCTTGGCCCCTAGTCGCCAAAAACATTCAGTACTTC
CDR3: CASSLSWPLVAKNIQYF

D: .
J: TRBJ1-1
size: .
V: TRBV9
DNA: TGTGCCAGCAGCGTAGGTCCAGGAACGAACACTGAAGCTTTCTTT
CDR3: CASSVGPGTNTEAFF

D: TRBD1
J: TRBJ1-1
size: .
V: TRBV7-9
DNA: TGTGCCAGCAGCCCGAAGACAGGGACAAACACTGAAGCTTTCTTT
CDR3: CASSPKTGTNTEAFF

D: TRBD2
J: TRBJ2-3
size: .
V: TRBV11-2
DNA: TGTGCCAGCAGCTTACCCCCGGGACTAGCGGGGGCGGGGCAGTATTTT
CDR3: CASSLPPGLAGAGQYF

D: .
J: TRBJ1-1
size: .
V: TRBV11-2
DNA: TGTGCCAGCAGCTTAGACAGGAACACTGAAGCTTTCTTT
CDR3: CASSLDRNTEAFF

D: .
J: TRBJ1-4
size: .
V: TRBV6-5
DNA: TGTGCCAGCAAACCACAGCGGGGAAATGAAAAACTGTTTTTT
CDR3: CASKPQRGNEKLFF

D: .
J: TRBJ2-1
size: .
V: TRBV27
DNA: TGTGCCAGCAGCCGGCCCCTTCAGGGATCCTACAATGAGCAGTTCTTC
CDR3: CASSRPLQGSYNEQFF

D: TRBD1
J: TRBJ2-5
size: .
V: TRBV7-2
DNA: TGTGCCAGCAGCTTCCAGACAGGGGAAGGAGAGACCCAGTACTTC
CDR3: CASSFQTGEGETQYF

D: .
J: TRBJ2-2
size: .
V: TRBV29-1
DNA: TGCAGCGTCGCCTCCCGGGATGGGGCCGGGGAGCTGTTTTTT
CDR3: CSVASRDGAGELFF

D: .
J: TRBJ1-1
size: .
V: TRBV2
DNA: TGTGCCAGCCTTAGGCCAGGGCCGTACACTGAAGCTTTCTTT
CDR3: CASLRPGPYTEAFF

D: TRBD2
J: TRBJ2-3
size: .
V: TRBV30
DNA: TGTGCCGGAAAACTAGCGGGGGGCGGGGATACGCAGTATTTT
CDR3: CAGKLAGGGDTQYF

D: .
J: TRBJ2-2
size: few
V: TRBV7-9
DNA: TGTGCCAGCAGCTTACTGTCTGGGGGAGGAAACACCGGGGAGCTGTTTTTT
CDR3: CASSLLSGGGNTGELFF

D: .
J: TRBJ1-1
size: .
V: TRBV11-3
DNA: TGTGCCAGCAGCCTAGGGGGAGAGAACACTGAAGCTTTCTTT
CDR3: CASSLGGENTEAFF

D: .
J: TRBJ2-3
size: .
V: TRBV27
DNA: TGTGCCAGCACTAGTACAGATACGCAGTATTTT
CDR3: CASTSTDTQYF

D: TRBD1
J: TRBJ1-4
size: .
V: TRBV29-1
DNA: TGCAGCGTTCCCTCAACAGGACAGGGGGAAAAACTGTTTTTT
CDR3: CSVPSTGQGEKLFF

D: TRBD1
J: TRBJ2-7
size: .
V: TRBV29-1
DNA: TGCAGCGTTGTTCGGGGACAGGGGGCTTACGAGCAGTACTTC
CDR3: CSVVRGQGAYEQYF

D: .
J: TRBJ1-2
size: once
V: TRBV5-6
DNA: TGTGCCAGCAGCCGAGGACAGCACTATGGCTACACCTTC
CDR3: CASSRGQHYGYTF

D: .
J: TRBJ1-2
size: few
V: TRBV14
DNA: TGTGCCAGCAGCCAAGACAGGGACTATGGCTACACCTTC
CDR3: CASSQDRDYGYTF

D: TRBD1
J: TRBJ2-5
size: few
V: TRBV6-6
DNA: TGTGCCAGCAGCCAGGGACAGGGCGTAATTGAAGAGACCCAGTACTTC
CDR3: CASSQGQGVIEETQYF

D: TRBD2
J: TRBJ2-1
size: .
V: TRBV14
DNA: TGTGCCAGCAGCCGCCCTAGCGGGGGGTTCAATGAGCAGTTCTTC
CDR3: CASSRPSGGFNEQFF

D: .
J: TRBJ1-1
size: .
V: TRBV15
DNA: TGTGCCACCAGCAGAGGTCGACAGCGGAACACTGAAGCTTTCTTT
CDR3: CATSRGRQRNTEAFF

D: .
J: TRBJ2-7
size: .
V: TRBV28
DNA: TGTGCCAGCAGTTTACTAGGGGTTAGTGGTTCCTACGAGCAGTACTTC
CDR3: CASSLLGVSGSYEQYF

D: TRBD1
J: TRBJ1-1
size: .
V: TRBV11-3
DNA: TGTGCCAGCACGTTCGACAGGGAAGCTGAAGCTTTCTTT
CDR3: CASTFDREAEAFF

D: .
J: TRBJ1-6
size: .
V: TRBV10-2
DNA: TGCGCCAGGGGGAGGGGCAATTCACCCCTCCACTTT
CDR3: CARGRGNSPLHF

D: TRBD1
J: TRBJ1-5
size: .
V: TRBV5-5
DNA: TGTGCCAGCAGCTTGGCTGACAGGGGGGTCAATCAGCCCCAGCATTTT
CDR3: CASSLADRGVNQPQHF

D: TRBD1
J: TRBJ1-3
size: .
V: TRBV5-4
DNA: TGTGCCAGCAGCTTGGGGAGACAGGGTGGAAACACCATATATTTT
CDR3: CASSLGRQGGNTIYF

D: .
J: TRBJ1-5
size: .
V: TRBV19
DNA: TGTGCCAGTAGCCCACTCAGGGATAGCAATCAGCCCCAGCATTTT
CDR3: CASSPLRDSNQPQHF

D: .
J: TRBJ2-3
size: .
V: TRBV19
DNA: TGTGCCAGTAGTATTCTCTCCTCGGATACGCAGTATTTT
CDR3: CASSILSSDTQYF

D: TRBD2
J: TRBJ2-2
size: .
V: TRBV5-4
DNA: TGTGCCAGCAGCTCCGAAGGGCTAGCGGGGGGGACCGGGGAGCTGTTTTTT
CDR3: CASSSEGLAGGTGELFF

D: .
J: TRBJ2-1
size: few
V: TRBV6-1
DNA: TGTGCCAGCAGTCTTTCACATGGCTCCTACAATGAGCAGTTCTTC
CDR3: CASSLSHGSYNEQFF

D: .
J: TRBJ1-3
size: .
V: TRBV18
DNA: TGTGCCAGCTCACCACCCGCCGGAGGGCGTAACTCTGGAAACACCATATATTTT
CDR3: CASSPPAGGRNSGNTIYF

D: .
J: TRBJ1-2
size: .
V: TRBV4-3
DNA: TGCGCCAGCAGCCAAGATTACGGCGGCCGACGATATGGCTACACCTTC
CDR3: CASSQDYGGRRYGYTF

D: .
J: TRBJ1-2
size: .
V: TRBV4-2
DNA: TGTGCCAGCAGCCAAGTTCCCGGGACTAGATATTTTTCCTATGGCTACACCTTC
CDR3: CASSQVPGTRYFSYGYTF

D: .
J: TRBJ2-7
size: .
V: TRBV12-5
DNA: TGTGCTAGTGGTTTTAGCCTCGGCGAGCAGTACTTC
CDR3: CASGFSLGEQYF

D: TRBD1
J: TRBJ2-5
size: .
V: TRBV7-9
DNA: TGTGCCAGCAGCCAGGACAGGGCACAAGAGACCCAGTACTTC
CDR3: CASSQDRAQETQYF

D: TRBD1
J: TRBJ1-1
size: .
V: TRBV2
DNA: TGTGCCAGCGCCGGGACAGGGAACACTGAAGCTTTCTTT
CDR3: CASAGTGNTEAFF

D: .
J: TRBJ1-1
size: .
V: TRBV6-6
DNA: TGTGCCAGCAATCGGGGAGACACTGAAGCTTTCTTT
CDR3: CASNRGDTEAFF

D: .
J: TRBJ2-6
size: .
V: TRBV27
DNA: TGTGCCAGCAGTTTTAAGGGAGCAAGGGGGGCCAACGTCCTGACTTTC
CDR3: CASSFKGARGANVLTF

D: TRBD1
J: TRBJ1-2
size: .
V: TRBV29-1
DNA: TGCAGCGGGACAGGGGGCTATGGCTACACCTTC
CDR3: CSGTGGYGYTF

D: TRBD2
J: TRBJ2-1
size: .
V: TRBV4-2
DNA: TGTGCCAGCAGCCAAGAAGGCCGTCGAGCGGGGGGGCCAGATGAGCAGTTCTTC
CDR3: CASSQEGRRAGGPDEQFF

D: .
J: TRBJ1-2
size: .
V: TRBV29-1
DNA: TGCAGCGTGGAGGTTGGTTATGGCTACACCTTC
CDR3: CSVEVGYGYTF

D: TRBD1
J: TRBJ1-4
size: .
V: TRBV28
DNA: TGTGCCAGCAGTTTGTCCGGGACAGTTGAAAAACTGTTTTTT
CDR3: CASSLSGTVEKLFF